This T cell receptor (beta chain) came from a study of T cell repertoires in aging, cancer and after chemotherapy (dated by TCRdb to between 2019 and 2020). For the study in its entirety: Donors were distributed across six age groups ranging from 30 or younger to 70 or older, with at least three individuals included per group. Paired pre- and post-chemotherapy samples in the solid tumor group came from brain tumor (glioblastoma) patients receiving temozolomide-based therapy. The complete dataset included roughly 8.8 million TCR reads. Peripheral blood TCR beta repertoires from healthy donors and cancer patients were profiled to examine immunoaging and T cell reconstitution after chemotherapy. Alongside some 100 healthy donors serving as a reference group, the cohort included some 220 cancer patients, of whom some 91 had hematological cancers and 120 to 130 had solid cancers. General study outcomes and caveats: In healthy donors, the drop in TCR diversity with age came mainly from a loss of richness, whereas in cancer patients a loss of evenness also played a part. The authors noted that the repertoire data do not allow conclusions about immunological memory after chemotherapy. An increase in median generation probability over the chemotherapy interval was observed in both cancer cohorts, suggesting that the repertoire was reconstituted through rebound thymic output. Compared with age-matched healthy donors, untreated patients with either hematological or solid cancers had significantly lower TCR diversity in the blood along with higher clonality.

TCR beta rearrangements were amplified from genomic DNA extracted from peripheral blood rather than from sorted cells or RNA. Based on its abundance in the sample, this clonotype is large (0.1 to 1%). This receptor's antigen is unknown. The sample holds no much larger clone one base away, and base qualities are not on file. At the junction V is shortened by 3 bases and J by 5 bases, with 16 bases in between. Sequences GTSNPN (CDR1) and SVGIG (CDR2) are obtained from the germline V gene (reference sequence). Its CDR3 holds 14 amino acids, cysteine through phenylalanine. Only the CDR3 part of the read is kept: 42 bases, read in frame from the first base. Rearranged TRB sequences spanning V, D and J segments were amplified in a multiplex touch-down PCR with a mixed TRB-A/B primer pool. Illumina adapters and sample indices were attached to the amplicons through two consecutive PCR reactions run with Phusion HS II polymerase. Amplicons were gel-purified with the NucleoSpin Gel and PCR Clean-up kit, then checked with Qubit and an Agilent 2100 Bioanalyzer. Libraries were sequenced on an Illumina MiSeq using 600-cycle, single-indexed, paired-end runs. Regarding the original processing steps: MiXCR versions 2.12 and 3.0.5 were used to process the TRB sequences. Each unique CDR3 nucleotide sequence counted as one clone, and only productive sequences with at least two reads were retained. The repertoire metrics were Shannon diversity, evenness, clonality (calculated as one minus evenness), and diversity profiles parameterized by alpha from 0 to 5. The IGoR algorithm was used to compute generation probabilities of clones in paired pre- and post-chemotherapy samples. The raw public reads went through TCRdb reprocessing: fastp at Q25, MiXCR clone calling, in-frame beta chains kept. Records with the same CDR3 protein are collapsed into one entry carrying the most frequent genes and DNA. The V and J calls here are based on TCRdb, not the publication. The sample contains 2,500 to 3,000 distinct CDR3 sequences, around 23% of them found a single time. About an eighth of the sample goes to the ten largest clones.

Sequenced: blood. This TCR was recovered from a human donor with a solid tumor. The chain joins TRBV30 to TRBJ2-5; TRBD2 is possibly the D segment (5 matching bases). The sequence in DNA is TGTGCCTGGAGCCTTACCCGGGGTCGGGAGACCCAGTACTTC. Its protein product is CAWSLTRGRETQYF. The variable domain in full, with residues beyond the CDR3 obtained from the reference TRBV30 and TRBJ2-5 genes, is SQTIHQWPATLVQPVGSPLSLECTVEGTSNPNLYWYRQAAGRGLQLLFYSVGIGQISSEVPQNLSASRPQDRQFILSSKKLLLSDSGFYLCAWSLTRGRETQYFGPGTRLLVL.